A selection of T cell receptor beta chains follows, all from one sample in a study of T cell responses to AZD1222 COVID-19 vaccine. Clones were read by immunoSEQ multiplex PCR, and TCRdb kept only the in-frame ones, dropping some. The sample comprises some 190,000 clones, around 94% of which are singletons, and 1.7% rests with the top ten. Sequencing was performed on peripheral blood, taken 28 days after the second dose of the MenACWY control vaccine. The receptor set was obtained from an adult who received the MenACWY meningococcal vaccine as a control. CDR3s include the opening cysteine and the closing phenylalanine or tryptophan. D genes are given only for firm matches. The size of a clone is reported for some rows only, either as once, few or many, or as a class for expanded clones.

>TRBJ2-1|NA|NA|TRBV7-3
TGTGCCAGTGGCGGAAGCTCCTACAATGAGCAGTTCTTC
CASGGSSYNEQFF
>TRBJ2-3|NA|NA|TRBV28
TGTGCCAGCAGTTTCTTGGGTGAGGGCACCCACACAGATACGCAGTATTTT
CASSFLGEGTHTDTQYF
>TRBJ1-5|NA|NA|TRBV6-5
TGTGCCACCAGTTCCTCGGGGGTCAATCAGCCCCAGCATTTT
CATSSSGVNQPQHF
>TRBJ2-5|TRBD2|NA|TRBV3-1/TRBV3-2
TGTGCCAGCAGTCGGACTAGCGGGAGCTATGGGGAGACCCAGTACTTC
CASSRTSGSYGETQYF
>TRBJ1-4|NA|NA|TRBV28
TGTGCCAGCAGTTTCCTCGGACAAAATGAAAAACTGTTTTTT
CASSFLGQNEKLFF
>TRBJ1-5|NA|NA|TRBV30
TGTGCCTGGAGTCAAGATAGCAATCAGCCCCAGCATTTT
CAWSQDSNQPQHF
>TRBJ2-5|TRBD2|NA|TRBV4-3
TGCGCCAGCAGCCAAGCCCCGACTCCGGCGGGGGGGGAGACCCAGTACTTC
CASSQAPTPAGGETQYF
>TRBJ1-1|TRBD1|NA|TRBV19
TGTGCCAGTAGGGTAGGGACAGTCGTCTACACTGAAGCTTTCTTT
CASRVGTVVYTEAFF
>TRBJ2-2|NA|once|TRBV9
TGTGCCAGCAGCGTAAATCCCCGGGGGCTTACCGGGGAGCTGTTTTTT
CASSVNPRGLTGELFF
>TRBJ1-2|TRBD1|NA|TRBV3-1/TRBV3-2
TGTGCCAGCAGCCAAGTCGGAGGGGGCATCTATGGCTACACCTTC
CASSQVGGGIYGYTF
>TRBJ2-2|NA|NA|TRBV11-2
NA
CASNFGAGELFF
>TRBJ1-3|NA|NA|TRBV30
TGTGCCTGTCGTACCTCAAGCTCTGGAAACACCATATATTTT
CACRTSSSGNTIYF
>TRBJ1-5|NA|NA|TRBV11-2
TGTGCCAGCAGCTTAGGTTCGGCAGGGACCAATCAGCCCCAGCATTTT
CASSLGSAGTNQPQHF
>TRBJ2-5|TRBD2|NA|TRBV2
TGTGCCAGCAGTCAAACCCGTTCGGGGGGTGAGACCCAGTACTTC
CASSQTRSGGETQYF
>TRBJ2-2|NA|NA|TRBV7-9
TGTGCCAGCAGCTTAAAGGGGTTTAACACCGGGGAGCTGTTTTTT
CASSLKGFNTGELFF
>TRBJ1-1|NA|NA|TRBV6-5
TGTGCCTCTCACACGGGAGACACTGAAGCTTTCTTT
CASHTGDTEAFF
>TRBJ2-3|NA|NA|TRBV7-9
TGTGCCAGCAGCCCGGGCGTGCAGGTTGGCACAGATACGCAGTATTTT
CASSPGVQVGTDTQYF
>TRBJ2-4|NA|NA|TRBV5-4
TGTGCCAGCAGCTTAGGCGGAAAAGGGGGAGACATTCAGTACTTC
CASSLGGKGGDIQYF
>TRBJ2-7|NA|NA|TRBV21-1
TGTGCCAGCGTTCTTTGGTCTAGCGGGGAGAGCTCCTACGAGCAGTACTTC
CASVLWSSGESSYEQYF
>TRBJ1-1|TRBD1|NA|TRBV27
TGTGCCAGCAGTACCCAGGGGGCGAACACTGAAGCTTTCTTT
CASSTQGANTEAFF
>TRBJ2-7|TRBD1|NA|TRBV2
TGTGCCAGCAGTGTCCACCGGGACAGGGCTAACGAGCAGTACTTC
CASSVHRDRANEQYF
>TRBJ1-1|TRBD1|NA|TRBV28
TGTGCCAGCAGTCCCAGACCTGAACAGGGGGTGAACACTGAAGCTTTCTTT
CASSPRPEQGVNTEAFF
>TRBJ1-4|NA|NA|TRBV10-3
TGTGCCATCGGCCCGGGGCAGGGGAGCGAAAAACTGTTTTTT
CAIGPGQGSEKLFF
>TRBJ1-3|TRBD1|NA|TRBV6-5
TGTGCCAGCAGCCAGGGGGCGACCGGAAACACCATATATTTT
CASSQGATGNTIYF
>TRBJ2-3|TRBD1|NA|TRBV25-1
TGTGCCAGCAGTGAATACCCGGGACAGCACACAGATACGCAGTATTTT
CASSEYPGQHTDTQYF
>TRBJ2-1|NA|NA|TRBV2
TGTGCCAGCAGCCATCGACAGGACTACAATGAGCAGTTCTTC
CASSHRQDYNEQFF
>TRBJ2-1|NA|NA|TRBV4-2
TGTGCCAGCAGCCCAAGGTTGCAGGGACCCTACAATGAGCAGTTCTTC
CASSPRLQGPYNEQFF
>TRBJ2-3|NA|NA|TRBV5-8
TGTGCCAGCAGCTTGCGTTCAGGGACTAGCACAGATACGCAGTATTTT
CASSLRSGTSTDTQYF
>TRBJ2-1|TRBD2|NA|TRBV9
TGTGCCAGCAGCGTAGCTGGGACTAGCCGAGGGGAGCAGTTCTTC
CASSVAGTSRGEQFF
>TRBJ2-7|NA|NA|TRBV28
TGTGCCAGCATAGGGTTTAGTTCCCGCTACGAGCAGTACTTC
CASIGFSSRYEQYF
>TRBJ1-5|TRBD1|NA|TRBV2
TGTGCCAGCACCGAGGGACAGGTAAATCAGCCCCAGCTTTTT
CASTEGQVNQPQLF
>TRBJ1-6|TRBD1|NA|TRBV2
TGTGCCAGCAGGGACAGGGATTCACCCCTCCACTTT
CASRDRDSPLHF